Listed below are T cell receptor beta chains from one sample, sequenced in a study of blood T cells in healthy people across ages. Using its own MiXCR run on the 5' RACE reads, TCRdb lists one record per CDR3 protein. The data hold about 1.4 million distinct CDR3 sequences, with approximately 59% observed a single time. Sequenced sample: blood. The receptors originated from a man aged 18 to 29 in good health. Both conserved end residues are part of each CDR3. The order of the fields is D gene, clone size, V gene, J gene, CDR3 DNA, CDR3 protein. D genes are given only for firm matches. Rows give clone size only sometimes, using once, few, many, or a class for an expanded clone.

d_call: -
clone_size: few
v_call: TRBV4-1
j_call: TRBJ2-5
cdr3_nt: TGCGCCAGCAGCCGGAGGGCAGAAGAGACCCAGTACTTC
cdr3_aa: CASSRRAEETQYF

d_call: -
clone_size: -
v_call: TRBV7-9
j_call: TRBJ2-7
cdr3_nt: TGTGCCAGTTCGCGCTGGGAGGAGACGAACGAGCAGTACTTC
cdr3_aa: CASSRWEETNEQYF

d_call: -
clone_size: few
v_call: TRBV15
j_call: TRBJ2-7
cdr3_nt: TGTGCCACCAGCAGAGGTGAAGGGTCCTACGAGCAGTACTTC
cdr3_aa: CATSRGEGSYEQYF

d_call: -
clone_size: -
v_call: TRBV20-1
j_call: TRBJ1-1
cdr3_nt: TGCAGTGCCAGAGAGGAGACCAGATACGAAGCTTTCTTT
cdr3_aa: CSAREETRYEAFF

d_call: -
clone_size: few
v_call: TRBV6-5
j_call: TRBJ2-7
cdr3_nt: TGTGCCGTTAGCGTCCTCAGCGGGTCCTACGAGCAGTACTTC
cdr3_aa: CAVSVLSGSYEQYF

d_call: TRBD1
clone_size: -
v_call: TRBV28
j_call: TRBJ2-1
cdr3_nt: TGTGCCAGCAGTTTGGGACAGGGGGCGAATGAGCAGTTCTTC
cdr3_aa: CASSLGQGANEQFF

d_call: -
clone_size: -
v_call: TRBV5-1
j_call: TRBJ1-2
cdr3_nt: TGCGCCAGCAGCTTGGTTACAAATCCTAACTATGGCTACACCTTC
cdr3_aa: CASSLVTNPNYGYTF

d_call: -
clone_size: -
v_call: TRBV6-6
j_call: TRBJ1-1
cdr3_nt: TGTGCCAGCAGTTACGATGTCGGGGAAGCTTTCTTT
cdr3_aa: CASSYDVGEAFF

d_call: TRBD1
clone_size: -
v_call: TRBV27
j_call: TRBJ1-6
cdr3_nt: TGTGCCAGCAGTTTATTCGGTACAGGGGACTATAATTCACCCCTCCACTTT
cdr3_aa: CASSLFGTGDYNSPLHF

d_call: -
clone_size: -
v_call: TRBV25-1
j_call: TRBJ2-7
cdr3_nt: TGTGCCAGTAACGGGGGTCCTTGGGAGCAGTACTTC
cdr3_aa: CASNGGPWEQYF

d_call: -
clone_size: few
v_call: TRBV7-2
j_call: TRBJ1-2
cdr3_nt: TGTGCCAGCAGCTTTTTCTCGGGGGACTATGGCTACACCTTC
cdr3_aa: CASSFFSGDYGYTF

d_call: -
clone_size: -
v_call: TRBV10-3
j_call: TRBJ2-2
cdr3_nt: TGTGCCATCAGTGGAATGAAGTCGAGCACCGGGGAGCTGTTTTTT
cdr3_aa: CAISGMKSSTGELFF

d_call: TRBD2
clone_size: -
v_call: TRBV29-1
j_call: TRBJ2-1
cdr3_nt: TGCAGCGCCTTCGGGGGAGCGGGAGGGAGTTACAATGAGCAGTTCTTC
cdr3_aa: CSAFGGAGGSYNEQFF

d_call: TRBD1
clone_size: -
v_call: TRBV10-3
j_call: TRBJ1-6
cdr3_nt: TGTGCCATCAGTGAGATCGGACAGGATTCACCCCTCCACTTT
cdr3_aa: CAISEIGQDSPLHF

d_call: -
clone_size: -
v_call: TRBV19
j_call: TRBJ1-1
cdr3_nt: TGTGCCAGTAGTATCGACGGGGCTGGAAACACTGAAGCTTTCTTT
cdr3_aa: CASSIDGAGNTEAFF

d_call: -
clone_size: -
v_call: TRBV7-2
j_call: TRBJ1-4
cdr3_nt: TGTGCCAGCAGCTTAGGAGGCTGGGGACACTCTAATGAAAAACTGTTTTTT
cdr3_aa: CASSLGGWGHSNEKLFF

d_call: -
clone_size: -
v_call: TRBV7-2
j_call: TRBJ2-7
cdr3_nt: TGTGCCAGCAGCTTCTCCGGACTGAACTACGAGCAGTACTTC
cdr3_aa: CASSFSGLNYEQYF

d_call: -
clone_size: -
v_call: TRBV5-5
j_call: TRBJ2-3
cdr3_nt: TGTGCCAGCAGCTTGGTGGGACACGACACAGATACGCAGTATTTT
cdr3_aa: CASSLVGHDTDTQYF

d_call: TRBD2
clone_size: -
v_call: TRBV7-9
j_call: TRBJ2-3
cdr3_nt: TGTGCCAGCAGCTTGGTAGCGGGAGGAAGCACAGATACGCAGTATTTT
cdr3_aa: CASSLVAGGSTDTQYF

d_call: -
clone_size: -
v_call: TRBV12-5
j_call: TRBJ2-7
cdr3_nt: TGTGCTAGTGGTTTACACAGGCCATTGACAGCCTACGAGCAGTACTTC
cdr3_aa: CASGLHRPLTAYEQYF

d_call: TRBD2
clone_size: -
v_call: TRBV6-1
j_call: TRBJ2-1
cdr3_nt: TGTGCCAGCGCTAGCGGGAGCGTGTACAATGAGCAGTTCTTC
cdr3_aa: CASASGSVYNEQFF

d_call: -
clone_size: few
v_call: TRBV5-6
j_call: TRBJ2-7
cdr3_nt: TGTGCCAGCAGCTTTCCTGGGAGAACCTACGAGCAGTACTTC
cdr3_aa: CASSFPGRTYEQYF

d_call: -
clone_size: -
v_call: TRBV20-1
j_call: TRBJ2-7
cdr3_nt: TGCAGTGCCCCCTACTATCGTAAAAACTCCTACGAGCAGTACTTC
cdr3_aa: CSAPYYRKNSYEQYF

d_call: TRBD2
clone_size: -
v_call: TRBV5-1
j_call: TRBJ2-7
cdr3_nt: TGCGCCAGTCAAACTCTAGCGGGGGGCCTTTCTAGCGAGCAGTACTTC
cdr3_aa: CASQTLAGGLSSEQYF

d_call: -
clone_size: -
v_call: TRBV6-5
j_call: TRBJ2-7
cdr3_nt: TGTGCCAGCAGCAAACCTGGCAGCGACTACGAGCAGTACTTC
cdr3_aa: CASSKPGSDYEQYF

d_call: TRBD1
clone_size: -
v_call: TRBV7-2
j_call: TRBJ1-1
cdr3_nt: TGTGCCAGCAGCTGGGGGACAGGGAAGAACACTGAAGCTTTCTTT
cdr3_aa: CASSWGTGKNTEAFF

d_call: -
clone_size: -
v_call: TRBV7-2
j_call: TRBJ2-1
cdr3_nt: TGTGCCAGCAGCCTGATGACTAGATCAGAATGGTTCTTC
cdr3_aa: CASSLMTRSEWFF

d_call: TRBD1
clone_size: -
v_call: TRBV7-2
j_call: TRBJ1-2
cdr3_nt: TGTGCCAGCAGCTTCAAACAGGGGGCCTACACCTTC
cdr3_aa: CASSFKQGAYTF

d_call: TRBD2
clone_size: -
v_call: TRBV12-3/TRBV12-4
j_call: TRBJ2-1
cdr3_nt: TGTGCCAGCAGAGAGTCCGGGACTAGCGGGAGAGGCGGATACAATGAGCAGTTCTTC
cdr3_aa: CASRESGTSGRGGYNEQFF

d_call: -
clone_size: -
v_call: TRBV4-1
j_call: TRBJ2-7
cdr3_nt: TGCGCCAGCAGCCAAGCGATTGGGGGGAGAGTCTACGAGCAGTACTTC
cdr3_aa: CASSQAIGGRVYEQYF

d_call: TRBD2
clone_size: few
v_call: TRBV28
j_call: TRBJ2-3
cdr3_nt: TGTGCCAGCACGTCTTTAGCGGGGGCGACCTTAGATACGCAGTATTTT
cdr3_aa: CASTSLAGATLDTQYF

d_call: TRBD1
clone_size: -
v_call: TRBV5-1
j_call: TRBJ2-6
cdr3_nt: TGCGCCAGCAGCTTGGATCCGACAGGGACGGAAGGGGCCAACGTCCTGACTTTC
cdr3_aa: CASSLDPTGTEGANVLTF

d_call: -
clone_size: -
v_call: TRBV24-1
j_call: TRBJ2-5
cdr3_nt: TGTGCCACCAGTGATTTTTTAACGGGGAGGCATGAGACCCAGTACTTC
cdr3_aa: CATSDFLTGRHETQYF

d_call: -
clone_size: -
v_call: TRBV4-1
j_call: TRBJ1-5
cdr3_nt: TGCGCCAGCAGCCAAGGAACAGAACGGCAGCCCCAGCATTTT
cdr3_aa: CASSQGTERQPQHF

d_call: -
clone_size: few
v_call: TRBV20-1
j_call: TRBJ2-5
cdr3_nt: TGCAGTGCTAGAGGCCAGGGGAGGGAGCAGTACTTC
cdr3_aa: CSARGQGREQYF

d_call: TRBD2
clone_size: -
v_call: TRBV2
j_call: TRBJ2-7
cdr3_nt: TGTGCCAGCAGGCTACTAGCGGGAGAGGGGAATGAGCAGTACTTC
cdr3_aa: CASRLLAGEGNEQYF

d_call: -
clone_size: -
v_call: TRBV11-2
j_call: TRBJ2-7
cdr3_nt: TGTGCCAGCAGCTTAGAGGCAGGGCGGCTCGAGCAGTACTTC
cdr3_aa: CASSLEAGRLEQYF

d_call: TRBD1
clone_size: -
v_call: TRBV12-3/TRBV12-4
j_call: TRBJ2-1
cdr3_nt: TGTGCCAGCAATCGCCCCGCAGGGGGTGAGCAGTTCTTC
cdr3_aa: CASNRPAGGEQFF

d_call: TRBD2
clone_size: -
v_call: TRBV6-2/TRBV6-3
j_call: TRBJ2-1
cdr3_nt: TGTGCCAGCAGTTTCGCATTCGGAAGCGGGGAGGGGAATGAGCAGTTCTTC
cdr3_aa: CASSFAFGSGEGNEQFF

d_call: TRBD2
clone_size: -
v_call: TRBV20-1
j_call: TRBJ2-1
cdr3_nt: TGCAGTGTAAGCGGGGCCAACTACAATGAGCAGTTCTTC
cdr3_aa: CSVSGANYNEQFF

d_call: TRBD1
clone_size: -
v_call: TRBV2
j_call: TRBJ2-6
cdr3_nt: TGTGCCAGCAGTGAAGTGGGACAGGGGGCTTCCCAATTCTCTGGGGCCAACGTCCTGACTTTC
cdr3_aa: CASSEVGQGASQFSGANVLTF

d_call: -
clone_size: few
v_call: TRBV11-2
j_call: TRBJ1-1
cdr3_nt: TGTGCCAGCAGCTTAGGACCGTACACTGAAGCTTTCTTT
cdr3_aa: CASSLGPYTEAFF

d_call: TRBD1
clone_size: -
v_call: TRBV6-1
j_call: TRBJ2-6
cdr3_nt: TGTGCCAGCAGTCCTTATTCTGGGGGACAGATACTCTCTGGGGCCAACGTCCTGACTTTC
cdr3_aa: CASSPYSGGQILSGANVLTF

d_call: -
clone_size: -
v_call: TRBV28
j_call: TRBJ2-6
cdr3_nt: TGTGCCAGTAGGGGGGCGAACCCTTACTCTGGGGCCAACGTCCTGACTTTC
cdr3_aa: CASRGANPYSGANVLTF

d_call: TRBD1
clone_size: -
v_call: TRBV20-1
j_call: TRBJ2-2
cdr3_nt: TGCAGTGCTCCGGGACAGGGGGCGACGAACACCGGGGAGCTGTTTTTT
cdr3_aa: CSAPGQGATNTGELFF

d_call: -
clone_size: -
v_call: TRBV20-1
j_call: TRBJ2-3
cdr3_nt: TGCAGTTCCTACCCGTGGAGGGGGCCACAAGAGACCCAGTATTTT
cdr3_aa: CSSYPWRGPQETQYF

d_call: -
clone_size: -
v_call: TRBV29-1
j_call: TRBJ1-1
cdr3_nt: TGCAGCGTTGAAGCCTACCGGCCATCAGGGTTACTTCTCTCTGAAGCTTTCTTT
cdr3_aa: CSVEAYRPSGLLLSEAFF

d_call: TRBD2
clone_size: -
v_call: TRBV20-1
j_call: TRBJ2-2
cdr3_nt: TGCAGTGCTAGAGATCGGGGGGTTAACACCGGGGAGCTGTTTTTT
cdr3_aa: CSARDRGVNTGELFF

d_call: -
clone_size: -
v_call: TRBV4-3
j_call: TRBJ2-7
cdr3_nt: TGCGCCAGCAGCCAAGAGATGGAGGGGGGCTACGAGCAGTACTTC
cdr3_aa: CASSQEMEGGYEQYF

d_call: -
clone_size: -
v_call: TRBV29-1
j_call: TRBJ1-5
cdr3_nt: TGCAGCGTTGTATTTGTTGGGGCCGGCAATCAGCCCCAGCATTTT
cdr3_aa: CSVVFVGAGNQPQHF

d_call: -
clone_size: -
v_call: TRBV15
j_call: TRBJ1-1
cdr3_nt: TGTGCCACCAGCAGAGATATCGGCAGAACTGAAGCTTTCTTT
cdr3_aa: CATSRDIGRTEAFF

d_call: -
clone_size: -
v_call: TRBV27
j_call: TRBJ2-1
cdr3_nt: TGTGCCAGCAGTTTACCAAAACCTTCTATGAATGAGCAGTTCTTC
cdr3_aa: CASSLPKPSMNEQFF

d_call: -
clone_size: -
v_call: TRBV2
j_call: TRBJ2-3
cdr3_nt: TGTGCCAGCAGTGAAACCACGCAGTATTTT
cdr3_aa: CASSETTQYF

d_call: -
clone_size: -
v_call: TRBV4-2
j_call: TRBJ2-7
cdr3_nt: TGTGCCAGCAGCCAAGAAGAACCCGGACGGAGCTACGAGCAGTACTTC
cdr3_aa: CASSQEEPGRSYEQYF

d_call: -
clone_size: few
v_call: TRBV20-1
j_call: TRBJ2-7
cdr3_nt: TGCAGTGCAAGCCCGGGAGAAGTTCCCTTCCCCTACGAGCAGTACTTC
cdr3_aa: CSASPGEVPFPYEQYF